The present TCR beta chain was sequenced within a study of blood T cells in healthy people across ages. Findings and caveats of the study: Researchers judged that diversity estimates from one million T cells fell short of true values. Older age coincided with a roughly linear decline in TCR beta diversity per million T cells. Relative to aged donors, long-lived donors carried more naive CD4+ cells and displayed higher diversity.

The use of a sample-barcoded 5' primer and a J-beta primer mix characterized a second PCR of roughly 7 to 12 cycles. There were at least 2.5 million CDR3-containing paired-end reads obtained from each sample. TCRdb independently ran MiXCR on the 5' RACE reads; one entry per CDR3 protein. The data hold more than 700,000 distinct CDR3 sequences, with more than 35% observed a single time. This clonotype turned up a few times. Its antigen is still unknown. Germline V gives CDR1 LNHNV, CDR2 YYDKDF (reference sequence). This CDR3 has 17 amino acids. V lost 0 bases, J lost 4 bases, and 8 bases stayed unmatched.

The sample comprised blood. V usage is TRBV15 and J usage is TRBJ2-5; the match to TRBD2 covers 10 bases. This TCR came from a man older than 75 in good health. The CDR3 spells CATSRDRPSGRVETQYF. CDR3 sequence (DNA): TGTGCCACCAGCAGAGATCGGCCTAGCGGGAGAGTAGAGACCCAGTACTTC. Looking up the rest from reference TRBV15 and TRBJ2-5 gives the full variable domain: DAMVIQNPRYQVTQFGKPVTLSCSQTLNHNVMYWYQQKSSQAPKLLFHYYDKDFNNEADTPDNFQSRRPNTSFCFLDIRSPGLGDTAMYLCATSRDRPSGRVETQYFGPGTRLLVL.